This T cell receptor beta chain originates from a study of graft-versus-host responses after intestinal transplantation. V lost 0 bases and J 2 bases, leaving 13 bases between the germline ends. From germline, CDR1 is LGHNA and CDR2 YSLEER. CDR3 length: 17 residues. Generated by immunoSEQ multiplex PCR, the TCRdb table keeps only in-frame clones and is missing some. The sample has 35,000 to 40,000 clones, more than 90% seen once. This sequence originates from a human patient who received an intestinal transplant, so some T cells may come from the graft donor. The chain employs TRBV4-3 and TRBJ2-2; unclear D gene. The material sequenced was PBMCs, taken 16 days after intestinal transplant. The DNA for the CDR3 is TGCGCCAGCAGCCAAGATTTGCTTTTCTCCAACACCGGGGAGCTGTTTTTT. Translation: CASSQDLLFSNTGELFF.